Detailed here is one TCR beta chain. Its specificity is unknown. The entry originates in a study of T cell responses to AZD1222 COVID-19 vaccine. Findings and caveats of the study: Clonal diversity may have been underestimated, and the donors were mostly white British, with more females than males. Spike-wide vaccine-associated CD4 TCRs dominated at 160-218 and 743-854. Repertoires were sampled only after the peak T cell response. Only a handful of AZD1222 recipients, more than 5 in all, had baseline seropositivity.

The protocol was immunoSEQ multiplex PCR, while the TCRdb copy is restricted to in-frame clones and leaves out a portion. This table has under 150,000 clones, 70% to 90% appearing once. The CDR3 spans 16 residues. The germline V gene encodes CDR1 SGHNT and CDR2 YYREEE (reference sequence). The trim removed 3 bases at V and 4 bases at J, leaving 9 bases unmatched. The origin of this receptor is an adult in good health. The rearrangement links TRBV5-4 to TRBJ2-3, with TRBD2 matching over 9 bases. This sample comprised peripheral blood, obtained on day 0 of AZD1222 vaccination. CDR3 sequence: CASSSFVVAGADTQYF. DNA for the CDR3: TGTGCCAGCAGCTCTTTCGTAGTAGCGGGGGCAGATACGCAGTATTTT. The full variable domain, completed using reference TRBV5-4 and TRBJ2-3, is ETGVTQSPTHLIKTRGQQVTLRCSSQSGHNTVSWYQQALGQGPQFIFQYYREEENGRGNFPPRFSGLQFPNYSSELNVNALELDDSALYLCASSSFVVAGADTQYFGPGTRLTVL.